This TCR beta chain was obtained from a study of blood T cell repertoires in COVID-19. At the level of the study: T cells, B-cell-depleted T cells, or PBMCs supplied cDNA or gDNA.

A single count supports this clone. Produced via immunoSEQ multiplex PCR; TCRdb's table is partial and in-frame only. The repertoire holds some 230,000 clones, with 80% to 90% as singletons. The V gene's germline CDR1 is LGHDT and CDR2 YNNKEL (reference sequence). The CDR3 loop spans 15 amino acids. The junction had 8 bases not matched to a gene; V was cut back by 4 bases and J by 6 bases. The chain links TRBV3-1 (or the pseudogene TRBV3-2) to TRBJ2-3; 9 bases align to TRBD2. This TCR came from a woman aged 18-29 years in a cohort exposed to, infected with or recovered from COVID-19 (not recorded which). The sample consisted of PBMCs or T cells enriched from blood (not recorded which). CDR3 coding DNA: TGTGCCAGCAGCCCCAGCGGGGGGCCGGACGATACGCAGTATTTT. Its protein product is CASSPSGGPDDTQYF.